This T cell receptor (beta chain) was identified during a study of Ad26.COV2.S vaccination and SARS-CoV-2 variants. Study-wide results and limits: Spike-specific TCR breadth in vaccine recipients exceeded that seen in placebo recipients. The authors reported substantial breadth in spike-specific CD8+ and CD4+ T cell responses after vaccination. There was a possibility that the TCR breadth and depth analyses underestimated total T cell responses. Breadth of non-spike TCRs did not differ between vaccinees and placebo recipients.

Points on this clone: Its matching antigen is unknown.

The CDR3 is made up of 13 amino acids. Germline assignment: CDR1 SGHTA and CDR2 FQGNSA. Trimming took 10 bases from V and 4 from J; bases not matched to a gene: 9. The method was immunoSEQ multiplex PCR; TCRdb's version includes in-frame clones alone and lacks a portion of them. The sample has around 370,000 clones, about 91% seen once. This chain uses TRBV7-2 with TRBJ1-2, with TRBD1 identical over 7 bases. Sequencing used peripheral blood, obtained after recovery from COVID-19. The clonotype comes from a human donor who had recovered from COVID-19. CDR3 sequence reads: CANDRELGYGYTF. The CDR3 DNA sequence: TGTGCCAACGACAGGGAACTGGGCTATGGCTACACCTTC. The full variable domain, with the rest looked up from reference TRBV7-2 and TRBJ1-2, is GAGVSQSPSNKVTEKGKDVELRCDPISGHTALYWYRQSLGQGLEFLIYFQGNSAPDKSGLPSDRFSAERTGGSVSTLTIQRTQQEDSAVYLCANDRELGYGYTFGSGTRLTVV.